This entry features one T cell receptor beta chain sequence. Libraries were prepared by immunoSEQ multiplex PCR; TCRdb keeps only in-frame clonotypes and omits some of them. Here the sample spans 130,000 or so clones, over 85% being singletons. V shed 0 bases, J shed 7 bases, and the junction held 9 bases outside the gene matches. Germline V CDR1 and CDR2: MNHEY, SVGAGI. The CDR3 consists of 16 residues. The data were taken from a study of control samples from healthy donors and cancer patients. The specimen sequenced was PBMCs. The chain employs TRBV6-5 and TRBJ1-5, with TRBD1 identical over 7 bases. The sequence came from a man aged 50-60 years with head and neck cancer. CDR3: CASSYSKRGLNQPQHF. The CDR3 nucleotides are TGTGCCAGCAGTTACTCCAAAAGGGGGCTAAACCAGCCCCAGCATTTT.